This section outlines one T cell receptor (beta chain) sequence together with its context. The data belong to a study of T cell responses to AZD1222 COVID-19 vaccine. Deletions cut 7 bases from V and 4 bases from J, with 16 bases between. The CDR3 contains 13 residues. Germline V CDR1 and CDR2: SQVTM, ANQGSEA. TCRdb's copy holds only in-frame clones and misses some; the assay was immunoSEQ multiplex PCR. The table includes 100,000 to 150,000 clones, approximately 90% detected once. The gene calls are TRBV29-1 and TRBJ1-1, with a tentative D call TRBD1 (6 bases). Source: peripheral blood, taken on day 0 of AZD1222 vaccination. This TCR came from an adult in good health. The CDR3 DNA reads TGCAGCGGAAGAAGGGGGTTGAGCACTGAAGCTTTCTTT. It translates to CSGRRGLSTEAFF.